A single sample is the source of the 3 T cell receptor beta chains below, sequenced in a study of T-cell memory formation after mild COVID-19. TCRdb independently ran MiXCR on the 5' RACE reads; one entry per CDR3 protein. The sample contains about 82,000 distinct CDR3 sequences, 9.5% to 15% of which appear only once. Source material: PBMCs or a T cell subset sorted from them (not recorded which). The source of these receptors is a man between 18 and 29 years old who had mild COVID-19 (a few samples of this study predate the infection). Cell type and time point are not known.

The chain carries TRBV7-6 and TRBJ2-7, with D perhaps TRBD1 (6 bases). Germline V CDR1 and CDR2: SGHVS, FNYEAQ. Trimming left V 1 base short and J 7 bases short, with 8 bases between. CDR3 size: 12 residues. CDR3 loop: CASSLGGREQYF. The CDR3 DNA reads TGTGCCAGCAGCTTAGGGGGGCGTGAGCAGTACTTC.

This clonotype came up a few times. The chain couples TRBV5-6 to TRBJ2-7, with TRBD2 matching over 9 bases. The germline CDR1 and CDR2 sequences are SGHDT and YYEEEE. V lost 0 bases to trimming and J lost 2 bases; unmatched junction nucleotides: 0. The CDR3 runs to 14 residues. CDR3 protein: CASSLASGAYEQYF. The CDR3 region has the DNA TGTGCCAGCAGCTTGGCTAGCGGGGCCTACGAGCAGTACTTC.

This clonotype has just a few counts. The chain couples TRBV5-1 to TRBJ1-1, with D uncertain. Per the germline V gene, CDR1 is SGHRS and CDR2 is YFSETQ. This CDR3 is 14 amino acids long. The ends were cut back, 4 bases at V and 0 bases at J, with 10 bases in the middle. The CDR3 sequence is CASSPANLNTEAFF. CDR3 DNA sequence: TGCGCCAGCAGCCCGGCGAACCTGAACACTGAAGCTTTCTTT.